Described below is a single T cell receptor beta chain sequence and its context. The antigen remains undetermined. The data originate from a study of CD8+CD57+ T cells in acquired aplastic anemia. Across the study: 3 to 4 ug was the average amount of DNA from sorted CD4+ and CD8+ cells. Healthy donors gave approximately 10 million reads on average for CD4+ cells.

Genomic DNA acted as the template from which TCR beta VDJ combination and CDR3 sequence profiling were carried out. TCRdb re-called the reads through MiXCR, storing one row per CDR3 protein. The sample records 150,000 to 200,000 distinct CDR3 sequences, 55% to 80% being singletons. Study conclusions and caveats: Common to patients and controls were approximately 30 CD8+ CDR3 sequences.

Sequencing was done on a sample of sorted CD4+, CD8+, or CD8+CD57+ T cells (not recorded which) from PBMCs. The receptor was isolated from a human donor in good health.

CDR3: CSVGAGAGANVLTF. The CDR3 nucleotides are TGCAGCGTTGGGGCTGGGGCTGGGGCCAACGTCCTGACTTTC. J is TRBJ2-6 and V is TRBV29-1; D gene ambiguous. This CDR3 contains 14 residues. Trimming took off 4 bases at V and 2 bases at J, with 9 bases between the two ends. CDR1 and CDR2 (germline): SQVTM, ANQGSEA. Together with reference TRBV29-1 and TRBJ2-6, the CDR3 gives the full variable domain: SAVISQKPSRDICQRGTSLTIQCQVDSQVTMMFWYRQQPGQSLTLIATANQGSEATYESGFVIDKFPISRPNLTFSTLTVSNMSPEDSSIYLCSVGAGAGANVLTFGAGSRLTVL.